Listed below are T cell receptor beta chains from one sample, sequenced in a study of early T cells in non-severe SARS-CoV-2 infection. TCRdb passed the 5' RACE reads through MiXCR, listing each CDR3 protein once. Of about 64,000 distinct CDR3 sequences in the sample, roughly 13% are singletons; the top ten hold around 1.5%. The sample was whole blood, taken at baseline. The receptors derive from an adult who was a healthcare worker with PCR-confirmed SARS-CoV-2 infection or an uninfected control (not recorded which). Both conserved end residues are part of each CDR3. Fields, in order: V gene, CDR3 length, D gene, clone size, J gene, CDR3 DNA, CDR3 protein. The D gene is left open where the match is weak. A clone size is listed for some rows: how often the clone was seen (once, few, many), or a class if it is expanded.

V gene: TRBV6-5
CDR3 length: 16
D gene: TRBD1
clone size: many
J gene: TRBJ2-7
CDR3 DNA: TGTGCCAGCAGCTTATCTCCGGACAGGGCCGCCTACGAGCAGTACTTC
CDR3 protein: CASSLSPDRAAYEQYF

V gene: TRBV7-2
CDR3 length: 16
D gene: TRBD2
clone size: many
J gene: TRBJ2-7
CDR3 DNA: TGTGCCAGCAGCTTAGCGCCCTGGCGGGGGGCCTACGAGCAGTACTTC
CDR3 protein: CASSLAPWRGAYEQYF

V gene: TRBV12-3/TRBV12-4
CDR3 length: 12
D gene: .
clone size: few
J gene: TRBJ1-5
CDR3 DNA: TGTGCCAGCAGTTTAACACGTCAGCCCCAGCATTTT
CDR3 protein: CASSLTRQPQHF

V gene: TRBV20-1
CDR3 length: 14
D gene: .
clone size: .
J gene: TRBJ1-2
CDR3 DNA: TGCAGTGCTAGAGAGGGCCAGGGGCTATATGGCTACACCTTC
CDR3 protein: CSAREGQGLYGYTF

V gene: TRBV12-3/TRBV12-4
CDR3 length: 14
D gene: TRBD1
clone size: many
J gene: TRBJ2-1
CDR3 DNA: TGTGCCAGCAGTTTTGGGACAGGGAAGAGGGGTACGTTCTTC
CDR3 protein: CASSFGTGKRGTFF

V gene: TRBV28
CDR3 length: 14
D gene: TRBD2
clone size: few
J gene: TRBJ2-2
CDR3 DNA: TGTGCCAGCAGTTTATATCGGGAGGCCGGGGAGCTGTTTTTT
CDR3 protein: CASSLYREAGELFF

V gene: TRBV20-1
CDR3 length: 12
D gene: .
clone size: once
J gene: TRBJ2-7
CDR3 DNA: TGCAGTGCCAAGGGGGAAACCTACGAGCAGTACTTC
CDR3 protein: CSAKGETYEQYF

V gene: TRBV5-1
CDR3 length: 13
D gene: .
clone size: .
J gene: TRBJ1-5
CDR3 DNA: TGCGCCAGCAGCTTGGGACTTGGGCAGCCCCAGCATTTT
CDR3 protein: CASSLGLGQPQHF

V gene: TRBV19
CDR3 length: 14
D gene: .
clone size: .
J gene: TRBJ2-7
CDR3 DNA: TGTGCCAGTAGTATGGGGACCCGCTCCTACGAGCAGTACTTC
CDR3 protein: CASSMGTRSYEQYF

V gene: TRBV6-1
CDR3 length: 15
D gene: TRBD2
clone size: .
J gene: TRBJ2-7
CDR3 DNA: TGTGCCAGCAGTGAAGGGGGTAGCGGGACTTACGAGCAGTACTTC
CDR3 protein: CASSEGGSGTYEQYF

V gene: TRBV23-1
CDR3 length: 19
D gene: TRBD2
clone size: many
J gene: TRBJ2-1
CDR3 DNA: TGCGCCAGCAGTCAAGTGAGCGGGAGGGCCCCGAGCTCCTACAATGAGCAGTTCTTC
CDR3 protein: CASSQVSGRAPSSYNEQFF

V gene: TRBV7-9
CDR3 length: 14
D gene: TRBD2
clone size: .
J gene: TRBJ2-7
CDR3 DNA: TGTGCCAGCAGTCATAGCGGGAGCTGGGCCGAGCAGTACTTC
CDR3 protein: CASSHSGSWAEQYF

V gene: TRBV7-2
CDR3 length: 14
D gene: TRBD1
clone size: few
J gene: TRBJ2-7
CDR3 DNA: TGTGCCAGCACCCTAGACAGGGGCGCCTACGAGCAGTACTTC
CDR3 protein: CASTLDRGAYEQYF

V gene: TRBV12-3/TRBV12-4
CDR3 length: 13
D gene: .
clone size: .
J gene: TRBJ1-2
CDR3 DNA: TGTGCCAGCAGTTTCACCTCCCGAACGGACTACACCTTC
CDR3 protein: CASSFTSRTDYTF

V gene: TRBV28
CDR3 length: 14
D gene: TRBD1
clone size: .
J gene: TRBJ2-3
CDR3 DNA: TGTGCCAGCAGCTCGGACAGGGGAGTTGATACGCAGTATTTT
CDR3 protein: CASSSDRGVDTQYF

V gene: TRBV27
CDR3 length: 16
D gene: .
clone size: few
J gene: TRBJ2-4
CDR3 DNA: TGTGCCAGCAGTTTAGGCAGCCCTTTCGCCGAAAACATTCAGTACTTC
CDR3 protein: CASSLGSPFAENIQYF

V gene: TRBV28
CDR3 length: 17
D gene: TRBD2
clone size: few
J gene: TRBJ2-7
CDR3 DNA: TGTGCCAGCAGTTCACAACCGGGACTAGAGTCATCCTACGAGCAGTACTTC
CDR3 protein: CASSSQPGLESSYEQYF

V gene: TRBV29-1
CDR3 length: 12
D gene: .
clone size: few
J gene: TRBJ1-1
CDR3 DNA: TGCAGCGCCGAATTCGAGGGAACTGAAGCTTTCTTT
CDR3 protein: CSAEFEGTEAFF

V gene: TRBV5-1
CDR3 length: 16
D gene: TRBD2
clone size: few
J gene: TRBJ2-5
CDR3 DNA: TGCGCCAGCAGCTGGATAACTAGCGCGCCCAAGGAGACCCAGTACTTC
CDR3 protein: CASSWITSAPKETQYF

V gene: TRBV27
CDR3 length: 13
D gene: TRBD1
clone size: few
J gene: TRBJ1-2
CDR3 DNA: TGTGCCAGCAGTCCCCGCAGGGGGAATGGCTACACCTTC
CDR3 protein: CASSPRRGNGYTF

V gene: TRBV29-1
CDR3 length: 13
D gene: .
clone size: few
J gene: TRBJ2-5
CDR3 DNA: TGCAGCCCCACCGAAGAGTATATGGAGACCCAGTACTTC
CDR3 protein: CSPTEEYMETQYF

V gene: TRBV12-3/TRBV12-4
CDR3 length: 13
D gene: .
clone size: .
J gene: TRBJ2-7
CDR3 DNA: TGTGCCAGCAGTGTGACAGTCTCCTACGAGCAGTACTTC
CDR3 protein: CASSVTVSYEQYF

V gene: TRBV5-1
CDR3 length: 16
D gene: .
clone size: few
J gene: TRBJ2-1
CDR3 DNA: TGCGCCAGCAGCTTGGGCGGGACCACCTCCTACAATGAGCAGTTCTTC
CDR3 protein: CASSLGGTTSYNEQFF

V gene: TRBV4-2
CDR3 length: 14
D gene: .
clone size: .
J gene: TRBJ2-3
CDR3 DNA: TGTGCCAGCAGCCAAGTCCGCGAGACAGATACGCAGTATTTT
CDR3 protein: CASSQVRETDTQYF

V gene: TRBV9
CDR3 length: 15
D gene: TRBD2
clone size: many
J gene: TRBJ2-1
CDR3 DNA: TGTGCCAGCAGCGTAGCTAGCGGGGTTTACAATGAGCAGTTCTTC
CDR3 protein: CASSVASGVYNEQFF

V gene: TRBV20-1
CDR3 length: 17
D gene: TRBD2
clone size: few
J gene: TRBJ2-5
CDR3 DNA: TGCAGTGCTAGATTTCTGAAGGCAGCGGGGGGGCAAGAGACCCAGTACTTC
CDR3 protein: CSARFLKAAGGQETQYF

V gene: TRBV6-2/TRBV6-3
CDR3 length: 16
D gene: .
clone size: once
J gene: TRBJ2-2
CDR3 DNA: TGTGCCAGCAGTTACTATTTAGCAGGAACGGTCGGGGAGCTGTTTTTT
CDR3 protein: CASSYYLAGTVGELFF

V gene: TRBV7-2
CDR3 length: 16
D gene: TRBD2
clone size: few
J gene: TRBJ2-7
CDR3 DNA: TGTGCCAGCAGCTCGACCCGGGGGGGCGGGGCTTACGAGCAGTACTTC
CDR3 protein: CASSSTRGGGAYEQYF

V gene: TRBV7-2
CDR3 length: 18
D gene: TRBD2
clone size: few
J gene: TRBJ2-2
CDR3 DNA: TGTGCCAGCAGCCTTAGGACTAGCGGGAGAGTGTACACCGGGGAGCTGTTTTTT
CDR3 protein: CASSLRTSGRVYTGELFF

V gene: TRBV6-2/TRBV6-3
CDR3 length: 13
D gene: TRBD2
clone size: many
J gene: TRBJ2-3
CDR3 DNA: TGTGCCAGCAGGAGGACTAGCGAAGATACGCAGTATTTT
CDR3 protein: CASRRTSEDTQYF

V gene: TRBV28
CDR3 length: 13
D gene: .
clone size: many
J gene: TRBJ2-1
CDR3 DNA: TGTGCCAGCTCGGGTGACGGGTTGGTGGAGCAGTTCTTC
CDR3 protein: CASSGDGLVEQFF

V gene: TRBV9
CDR3 length: 13
D gene: TRBD1
clone size: many
J gene: TRBJ2-5
CDR3 DNA: TGTGCCAGCAGCGTAGACAGGGGGGAGACCCAGTACTTC
CDR3 protein: CASSVDRGETQYF

V gene: TRBV5-4
CDR3 length: 13
D gene: .
clone size: many
J gene: TRBJ2-3
CDR3 DNA: TGTGCCAGCAGCTCTCAGCCTCACGATACGCAGTATTTT
CDR3 protein: CASSSQPHDTQYF

V gene: TRBV15
CDR3 length: 14
D gene: .
clone size: .
J gene: TRBJ1-1
CDR3 DNA: TGTGCCACCAGCGAGGTAGCAGGGGCCCCTGAAGCTTTCTTT
CDR3 protein: CATSEVAGAPEAFF

V gene: TRBV11-2
CDR3 length: 16
D gene: TRBD2
clone size: few
J gene: TRBJ2-1
CDR3 DNA: TGTGCCAGCAGCCCGGAGACTAGCGGAACCTACAATGAGCAGTTCTTC
CDR3 protein: CASSPETSGTYNEQFF

V gene: TRBV7-2
CDR3 length: 12
D gene: .
clone size: few
J gene: TRBJ2-7
CDR3 DNA: TGTGCCAGCAGCTTTTTCCAAAACGAGCAGTACTTC
CDR3 protein: CASSFFQNEQYF

V gene: TRBV19
CDR3 length: 14
D gene: .
clone size: .
J gene: TRBJ2-7
CDR3 DNA: TGTGCCAGTAGTTCCCAACCGGGACGCTCCGAGCAGTACTTC
CDR3 protein: CASSSQPGRSEQYF

V gene: TRBV3-1
CDR3 length: 13
D gene: TRBD1
clone size: .
J gene: TRBJ2-4
CDR3 DNA: TGTGCCAGCAGCCACAGGGGGCGAAACATTCAGTACTTC
CDR3 protein: CASSHRGRNIQYF

V gene: TRBV19
CDR3 length: 15
D gene: .
clone size: few
J gene: TRBJ1-4
CDR3 DNA: TGTGCCAGTACGGAAGGGACAAGGTCTAATGAAAAACTGTTTTTT
CDR3 protein: CASTEGTRSNEKLFF

V gene: TRBV29-1
CDR3 length: 16
D gene: TRBD2
clone size: .
J gene: TRBJ2-3
CDR3 DNA: TGCAGCGTTGAAGATCTGGCTAGCGGCCTAACAGATACGCAGTATTTT
CDR3 protein: CSVEDLASGLTDTQYF

V gene: TRBV27
CDR3 length: 15
D gene: .
clone size: few
J gene: TRBJ1-1
CDR3 DNA: TGTGCCAGCAGTTTAACCCACACGGGGGACACTGAAGCTTTCTTT
CDR3 protein: CASSLTHTGDTEAFF

V gene: TRBV10-3
CDR3 length: 13
D gene: .
clone size: many
J gene: TRBJ2-1
CDR3 DNA: TGTGCCATCAGTGATATCCGAGACAATGAGCAGTTCTTC
CDR3 protein: CAISDIRDNEQFF

V gene: TRBV6-4
CDR3 length: 16
D gene: .
clone size: many
J gene: TRBJ2-6
CDR3 DNA: TGTGCCAGCAGCAAGGACCCCGGCTCTGGGGCCAACGTCCTGACTTTC
CDR3 protein: CASSKDPGSGANVLTF

V gene: TRBV18
CDR3 length: 13
D gene: .
clone size: many
J gene: TRBJ1-1
CDR3 DNA: TGTGCCAGCTCACCATCAGGGGACACTGAAGCTTTCTTT
CDR3 protein: CASSPSGDTEAFF

V gene: TRBV29-1
CDR3 length: 14
D gene: TRBD2
clone size: once
J gene: TRBJ2-3
CDR3 DNA: TGCAGCGTAAATAGCGGGGCAAGAACAGATACGCAGTATTTT
CDR3 protein: CSVNSGARTDTQYF

V gene: TRBV9
CDR3 length: 17
D gene: .
clone size: many
J gene: TRBJ2-3
CDR3 DNA: TGTGCCAGCAGCGTAGTGGCTAGTGGGGCCTACACAGATACGCAGTATTTT
CDR3 protein: CASSVVASGAYTDTQYF

V gene: TRBV14
CDR3 length: 16
D gene: TRBD2
clone size: .
J gene: TRBJ2-1
CDR3 DNA: TGTGCCAGCAGCCTAGGACTAGCGGGCTTCTACAATGAGCAGTTCTTC
CDR3 protein: CASSLGLAGFYNEQFF

V gene: TRBV27
CDR3 length: 16
D gene: TRBD2
clone size: .
J gene: TRBJ2-1
CDR3 DNA: TGTGCCAGCAGTTTCCTAACTAGCGGCTACTACAATGAGCAGTTCTTC
CDR3 protein: CASSFLTSGYYNEQFF

V gene: TRBV12-5
CDR3 length: 17
D gene: .
clone size: .
J gene: TRBJ2-2
CDR3 DNA: TGTGCTAGTGGTTTGGTACCGGGCTCGGCGAACACCGGGGAGCTGTTTTTT
CDR3 protein: CASGLVPGSANTGELFF

V gene: TRBV7-6
CDR3 length: 15
D gene: TRBD1
clone size: few
J gene: TRBJ2-5
CDR3 DNA: TGTGCCAGCAGCTTAGCGCCGACAGGGTTTGAGACCCAGTACTTC
CDR3 protein: CASSLAPTGFETQYF

V gene: TRBV28
CDR3 length: 15
D gene: TRBD2
clone size: .
J gene: TRBJ2-2
CDR3 DNA: TGTGCCAGCAGCCCGGGGGGGCGTCGCACCGGGGAGCTGTTTTTT
CDR3 protein: CASSPGGRRTGELFF

V gene: TRBV5-1
CDR3 length: 14
D gene: .
clone size: few
J gene: TRBJ2-3
CDR3 DNA: TGCGCCAGCAGCTTCGGGGGCCGGGGAGATACGCAGTATTTT
CDR3 protein: CASSFGGRGDTQYF